This T cell receptor (beta chain) comes out of a study of cytomegalovirus exposure and HLA in healthy donors. Primers included in the PCR were 60 Vbeta and 13 Jbeta primers. Libraries were prepared by immunoSEQ multiplex PCR; TCRdb keeps only in-frame clonotypes and omits some of them. The table includes about 160,000 clones, around nine tenths detected once. Turning to this clone: The sample holds other DNA sequences that translate to the same CDR3.

The CDR3 covers 15 residues. V gave up 1 base and J gave up 1 base, with 8 bases separating them. From germline, CDR1 is KGHSH and CDR2 LQKENI. Material: PBMCs. The chain recombines TRBV18 with TRBJ1-3; D is perhaps TRBD1 (6 bases). This clonotype was obtained from a woman aged 25 to 45 in good health and CMV-seronegative. The CDR3 here is CASSPQGVSGNTIYF. CDR3 in DNA: TGTGCCAGCTCACCACAGGGGGTTTCTGGAAACACCATATATTTT.